The source of this T cell receptor beta chain is a study of vaccination effects on CD4 cells after COVID-19. Repertoires were generated with immunoSEQ multiplex PCR, while TCRdb's copy carries only in-frame clones and drops some. The sample holds 41,000 or so clones; 70% are singletons and the top ten take about 28%. Expansion with viral peptide pools was applied to antigen-specific CD4+ T cells by the ViraFEST assay prior to sequencing. After around ten days in culture, the CD4+ T cells were isolated. None of the vaccinated had previously contracted SARS-CoV-2, and their nucleocapsid antibodies tested negative. The germline gives CDR1 SGDLS, CDR2 YYNGEE. Trimming removed 0 bases from V and 4 bases from J, with 17 bases in between. The CDR3 consists of 17 residues. Notes on this clone: Its specificity is unknown.

The TCR was taken from a human donor who received a COVID-19 vaccine. The sequencing used CD4+ T cells from PBMCs cultured with HCoV-OC43 spike peptides, collected before COVID-19 vaccination. The subset was: HCoV-OC43 spike overlapping peptide pool stimulation. The V gene is TRBV9, the J gene TRBJ1-3; D is possibly TRBD1 (5 bases). The CDR3 DNA is TGTGCCAGCAGCGTAGACCCTCCGGGGCCTGGAGGAAACACCATATATTTT. Protein: CASSVDPPGPGGNTIYF.